Below, one T cell receptor beta chain is given with its context. The protocol was immunoSEQ multiplex PCR, while the TCRdb copy is restricted to in-frame clones and leaves out a portion. Among about 240,000 clones, 80% to 90% were seen once, and the ten largest hold 6.2%. This record comes from a study of blood T cell repertoires in COVID-19. Background on the study: PBMCs, B-cell-depleted T cells, or T cells were the source of the cDNA or gDNA that made up the material.

The germline V gene has CDR1 SGDLS and CDR2 YYNGEE. Trimming stripped 0 bases from V and 7 bases from J, with 13 bases between. The CDR3 spans 15 residues. Sequencing was done on a sample of peripheral blood. The chain employs TRBV9 and TRBJ2-2, with D possibly matching TRBD1 (6 bases). The sequence derives from a man in his fifties or sixties with acute or convalescent COVID-19. CDR3 in DNA: TGTGCCAGCAGCGTAGTGGGGGCGCCGGGCGGGGAGCTGTTTTTT. Its protein is CASSVVGAPGGELFF.